The 24 T cell receptor beta chains below come from one sample, sequenced in a study of response to subunit inactivated influenza vaccine. A single record per CDR3 protein comes from TCRdb applying MiXCR to the RT-PCR reads. Of approximately 490,000 distinct CDR3 sequences detected, under 8.5% appear once; the ten largest clones hold roughly 13%. The input for sequencing was PBMCs from blood, taken less than 30 months after vaccination. Receptors originate from a man in his fifties or sixties who received an inactivated influenza vaccine.

In this sample, this clonotype turned up many times. This chain connects TRBV12-3 or TRBV12-4 to TRBJ2-7; possibly TRBD2 for D (6 bases). The CDR3 is 15 amino acids. Between the trimmed V and J ends, which lost 1 base and 2 bases, there was a span of 12 bases. CDR3 in amino acids: CASSLDLSGAYEQYF. The CDR3 nucleotides read TGTGCCAGCAGTTTAGACCTTTCGGGAGCCTACGAGCAGTACTTC.

J is TRBJ2-3 and V is TRBV20-1; D might be TRBD1 (5 bases). V was clipped by 3 bases and J by 2 bases, with 6 bases between them. The CDR3 sequence is 12 residues long. Per germline, CDR1 DFQATT and CDR2 SNEGSKA (reference sequence). In DNA, the CDR3 is TGCAGTGCTAGGACAGACACAGATACGCAGTATTTT. Translation: CSARTDTDTQYF.

This clonotype occurred a few times. V gene TRBV29-1 combines with J gene TRBJ2-3, with TRBD2 identical over 8 bases. The V gene's germline CDR1 is SQVTM and CDR2 ANQGSEA. Trimming cost V 6 bases and J 1 base; bases outside gene matches: 15. This CDR3 is 17 amino acids long. The DNA of the CDR3 is TGCAGCGTAGGACTGGCGGGAGGCCCTATTGGCACAGATACGCAGTATTTT. The encoded protein is CSVGLAGGPIGTDTQYF.

V is TRBV20-1 and J is TRBJ2-1; tentative D call: TRBD1 (6 bases). Germline values: CDR1 DFQATT, CDR2 SNEGSKA (reference sequence). The V and J ends lost 3 bases and 8 bases respectively, with 14 bases between them. The CDR3 consists of 13 residues. The CDR3 DNA is TGCAGTGCTAGTCCACAGGGAGCCCATGAGCAGTTCTTC. Protein sequence: CSASPQGAHEQFF.

This clonotype showed up many times. This chain links TRBV27 with TRBJ2-5; D may match TRBD1 or TRBD2 (5 bases each). The V gene lost 5 bases and the J gene lost 4 bases, with 14 bases spanning the gap. Germline V CDR1 and CDR2: MNHEY, SMNVEV (reference sequence). The CDR3 extends over 14 amino acids. The CDR3 DNA sequence: TGTGCCAGCAGTCTCCAGGGACGGAGAGAGACCCAGTACTTC. Translating it yields CASSLQGRRETQYF.

Ten or more counts support this clonotype. The chain uses TRBV7-9 and TRBJ1-1; D is unclear. CDR3 size: 12 residues. The germline V gene encodes CDR1 SEHNR and CDR2 FQNEAQ (reference sequence). Between the trimmed V and J ends, which lost 5 bases and 4 bases, there was a span of 8 bases. The CDR3 bases are TGTGCCAGCAGCCAGAGGAGCACTGAAGCTTTCTTT. It encodes CASSQRSTEAFF.

The rearrangement uses TRBV20-1 and TRBJ2-1; maybe TRBD2 (6 bases). Trimming took 6 bases from V and 5 from J, leaving 14 bases between them. Germline lookup yields CDR1 DFQATT and CDR2 SNEGSKA (reference sequence). The CDR3 extends over 13 amino acids. The CDR3 region has the DNA TGCAGTGCACCGACTAGGATAAACAATGAGCAGTTCTTC. Encoded protein: CSAPTRINNEQFF.

This clonotype was recorded a few times. The V call is TRBV20-1, the J call TRBJ2-1; D perhaps matches TRBD2 (5 bases). CDR1 is DFQATT, CDR2 SNEGSKA, per germline (reference sequence). The CDR3 runs 16 residues. Trimming stripped 3 bases from V and 8 bases from J, with 23 bases between. This chain's CDR3 is CSARSPRERFRDEQFF. CDR3 bases: TGCAGTGCTAGGTCACCCCGGGAACGGTTTCGAGATGAGCAGTTCTTC.

In its sample, this clonotype was seen many times. The chain recombines TRBV7-2 with TRBJ2-7; 10 bases are a match to TRBD1. V gave up 0 bases and J gave up 6 bases; unmatched junction bases: 14. The germline V gene encodes CDR1 SGHTA and CDR2 FQGNSA. The CDR3 has 18 residues. CDR3 in DNA: TGTGCCAGCAGCTTAGCACCCGGGACAGGGGCAACCCATTCCGAGCAGTACTTC. This encodes CASSLAPGTGATHSEQYF.

This clonotype was seen repeatedly, ten times or more. This sequence joins TRBV4-3 and TRBJ1-2; 7 bases match TRBD1. CDR1 LGHNA and CDR2 YSLEER come from the germline V gene. CDR3 length: 15 amino acids. Unmatched junction bases numbered 7, after V lost 3 bases and J lost 3 bases. CDR3 sequence reads: CASSHRDRIYYGYTF. In DNA form, the CDR3 reads TGCGCCAGCAGCCACCGGGACAGAATCTACTATGGCTACACCTTC.

CDR3 amino acids: CASNDISNQPQHF. The DNA of the CDR3 is TGTGCCAGTAACGACATTAGCAATCAGCCCCAGCATTTT. The chain carries TRBV19 and TRBJ1-5, with D unresolved. Trimming left V 7 bases short and J 0 bases short, with 7 bases between. The CDR3 extends over 13 amino acids. The V gene's germline CDR1 is LNHDA and CDR2 SQIVND (reference sequence). The complete variable domain, with remaining parts taken from reference TRBV19 and TRBJ1-5, reads DGGITQSPKYLFRKEGQNVTLSCEQNLNHDAMYWYRQDPGQGLRLIYYSQIVNDFQKGDIAEGYSVSREKKESFPLTVTSAQKNPTAFYLCASNDISNQPQHFGDGTRLSIL.

A note on this clonotype: At one end, the junction sequence differs from germline, possibly due to a read error. The J gene is TRBJ2-5, the V gene TRBV7-9, with D hard to call. CDR3 length: 12 residues. Germline CDR1 and CDR2: SEHNR and FQNEAQ (reference sequence). The CDR3 DNA reads as TGTGCCAGCAGTGGTTACCAGGAGACCCAGTACTTC. It is translated as CASSGYQETQYF. Combining the CDR3 with reference TRBV7-9 and TRBJ2-5 gives the whole variable domain DTGVSQNPRHKITKRGQNVTFRCDPISEHNRLYWYRQTLGQGPEFLTYFQNEAQLEKSRLLSDRFSAERPKGSFSTLEIQRTEQGDSAMYLCASSGYQETQYFGPGTRLLVL.

This clonotype was detected a few times. V usage is TRBV4-1 and J usage is TRBJ2-1, with D possibly TRBD2 on 5 matching bases. Germline V gene lookup returns CDR1 MGHRA and CDR2 YSYEKL. V dropped 4 bases and J dropped 9 bases, with 13 bases sitting between them. This CDR3 has 13 amino acids. CDR3 DNA sequence: TGCGCCAGCAGCCTGGGTGCGGCGGGTGAGCAGTTCTTC. Translation: CASSLGAAGEQFF.

About this clonotype: Just one base apart from a much larger clone, this may be a read error. The chain joins TRBV24-1 to TRBJ2-1, with TRBD2 matching 7 bases. V shed 5 bases, J shed 5 bases, and the junction held 8 bases outside the gene matches. Germline V gives CDR1 KGHDR, CDR2 SFDVKD. The CDR3 sequence is 15 residues long. The CDR3 loop reads CATSASSGVDNEQFF. The CDR3, as DNA: TGTGCCACCAGTGCTTCTAGCGGCGTAGACAATGAGCAGTTCTTC.

This clonotype appeared a few times. The chain employs TRBV2 and TRBJ2-1; maybe TRBD1 (6 bases). The CDR3 loop spans 14 amino acids. The germline V gene encodes CDR1 SNHLY and CDR2 FYNNEI. V dropped 6 bases and J dropped 7 bases, with 16 bases sitting between them. Here the CDR3 DNA reads TGTGCCAGCAGCAGGGGTCGGGGACGGAATGAGCAGTTCTTC. Residues: CASSRGRGRNEQFF.

This sequence joins TRBV16 and TRBJ1-1; no firm D call. The germline CDR1 and CDR2 sequences are KGHSY and FQNENV. Trimming cost V 0 bases and J 2 bases, with 10 bases left between them. The CDR3 is 15 amino acids. CDR3 in amino acids: CASSQSLNSNTEAFF. In nucleotides, the CDR3 is TGTGCCAGCAGCCAATCGCTAAACAGCAACACTGAAGCTTTCTTT.

This clonotype was seen at least ten times. The V gene is TRBV6-1, the J gene TRBJ2-4, with 12 bases lining up with TRBD1. The length of the CDR3 is 17 residues. Germline values: CDR1 MNHNS, CDR2 SASEGT. V shed 6 bases, J shed 1 base, and the junction held 7 bases outside the gene matches. CDR3 in amino acids: CASRGQGAGSAKNIQYF. The CDR3, as DNA: TGTGCCAGCAGGGGACAGGGGGCTGGGTCGGCCAAAAACATTCAGTACTTC.

This clonotype was detected a few times. The gene calls are TRBV19 and TRBJ2-5, with 11 bases matching TRBD2. V was pared by 5 bases and J by 2 bases, with 4 bases of the junction left unmatched. The CDR3 has 15 residues. Germline V gene lookup returns CDR1 LNHDA and CDR2 SQIVND (reference sequence). CDR3 sequence: CASSLAGGGQETQYF. For the CDR3, the DNA is TGTGCCAGTAGTCTAGCGGGAGGAGGTCAAGAGACCCAGTACTTC.

Ten or more counts support this clonotype. The CDR3 loop is CASRKDRGGIGYGYTF. The CDR3 coding sequence is TGTGCCAGCAGAAAGGACAGGGGGGGGATTGGTTATGGCTACACCTTC. The V gene is TRBV12-3 or TRBV12-4, the J gene TRBJ1-2, with 10 bases fitting TRBD1. Trimming at V came to 6 bases and at J to 5 bases, leaving 12 bases not matched to a gene. CDR3 length: 16 residues.

The rearrangement joins TRBV4-2 to TRBJ2-5; the D gene is possibly TRBD2 (6 bases). Trimming shortened V by 1 base and J by 4 bases, and 13 bases separated the two germline ends. Germline V gene data show CDR1 as LGHNA and CDR2 as YNFKEQ. The CDR3 sequence is 15 residues long. This CDR3 is CASSQGTSRLETQYF. CDR3 sequence (DNA): TGTGCCAGCAGCCAAGGCACTAGCAGACTAGAGACCCAGTACTTC.

Only a few counts were recorded for this clonotype. The chain couples TRBV6-4 to TRBJ1-1; no reliable D call. Germline CDR1 is MRHNA and CDR2 is SNTAGT. V was clipped by 6 bases and J by 3 bases, with 14 bases between them. This CDR3 has 14 residues. The CDR3 sequence is CASSLTAGDTEAFF. Here the CDR3 DNA reads TGTGCCAGCAGCCTGACGGCTGGGGACACTGAAGCTTTCTTT.

The genes are TRBV11-2 and TRBJ2-3; 12 nucleotides align to TRBD2. J was trimmed by 5 bases and V by 5 bases; bases with no gene match: 11. The CDR3 length is 17 residues. Germline CDR1 is SGHAT and CDR2 is FQNNGV. The CDR3 loop reads CASSNQPSGRALDTQYF. As DNA, the CDR3 is TGTGCCAGCAGCAACCAACCTAGCGGGAGGGCCTTAGATACGCAGTATTTT.

The V and J genes are TRBV7-2 and TRBJ2-7; 8 positions match TRBD2. The CDR3 is 14 amino acids. V gave up 1 base and J gave up 3 bases; unmatched junction bases: 2. Germline lookup yields CDR1 SGHTA and CDR2 FQGNSA. The CDR3 coding sequence is TGTGCCAGCAGCTTAGAGCGGGGGCTCTACGAGCAGTACTTC. Translating it yields CASSLERGLYEQYF.

This clonotype came up a few times. The rearrangement uses TRBV6-1 and TRBJ1-5; no firm D call. V shed 4 bases and J shed 0 bases, with 16 bases lying between them. This CDR3 has 17 amino acids. Germline V gives CDR1 MNHNS, CDR2 SASEGT. Written as DNA, the CDR3 is TGTGCCAGCAGTGGCTGGGCTTTAAGTTATAGCAATCAGCCCCAGCATTTT. This encodes CASSGWALSYSNQPQHF.